The TCR beta chain under discussion was sequenced for a study of breast tumors, draining lymph nodes, adjacent tissues. Findings of the study overall: Compared with basal-like, luminal-like tumors shared significantly more repertoire with nontumor tissue.

This clonotype appeared many times. Its antigen is still unknown. TCRdb passed the multiplex PCR reads through MiXCR, listing each CDR3 protein once. The data contain tens of thousands of distinct CDR3 sequences, about 60% of them seen just once; the ten biggest clones take up approximately 15%. Source material: breast tumor tissue. The clonotype originates from a female donor with breast cancer. Some clones in this sample may be carry-over from other donors' samples.

DNA of the CDR3: TGTGCCAGCAGCCCCGGACTAGCGGGAGGGCGGGGGGAGCCCCAGTACTTC. As protein: CASSPGLAGGRGEPQYF. This sequence joins TRBV7-2 and TRBJ2-5, with 15 bases matching TRBD2. V shed 5 bases and J 9 bases; nucleotides not matched to a gene: 13. From germline, CDR1 is SGHTA and CDR2 FQGNSA. This CDR3 is built from 17 residues.